This T cell receptor beta chain was sequenced for a study of cytomegalovirus exposure and HLA in healthy donors. Background on the study: A prior analysis found about 120 million unique TCR beta sequences from 150 million to 200 million T cells.

Germline assignment: CDR1 MNHEY and CDR2 SVGAGI. The V gene lost 0 bases and the J gene lost 6 bases, with 14 bases spanning the gap. This CDR3 contains 15 residues. The PCR contained 60 Vbeta and 13 Jbeta primers. Profiling relied on immunoSEQ multiplex PCR, and the TCRdb table lists in-frame clones only, not all of them. Among more than 150,000 clones, 75% to 90% were seen once, and the ten largest hold approximately 2.4%. Among the donors, all were healthy bone marrow donors. The chain recombines TRBV6-5 with TRBJ1-2; D is perhaps TRBD1 (6 bases). This sequence originates from a woman aged 45-60 years in good health and CMV-seropositive. Source material: PBMCs. CDR3 in DNA: TGTGCCAGCAGTTACTCGTCCCAGGGGAAGAATGGCTACACCTTC. Translating it yields CASSYSSQGKNGYTF.